The 29 T cell receptor beta chains presented below share a single source sample, sequenced in a study of human T cells and chemical hapten exposure. TCRdb redid the calling of the RACE reads with MiXCR, one entry per CDR3 protein. This table holds more than 70,000 distinct CDR3 sequences, over 6.5% found once. Sample time point: pre-sensitization, week 0. Treatment reported: therapeutic diphenylcyclopropenone sensitization with weekly scalp DPC. The starting material was whole blood, obtained in connection with sensitization to the hapten diphenylcyclopropenone (DPC). These receptors came from a man aged 40-55 years with alopecia areata. Some clones in this sample may be carry-over from other donors' samples.

This clonotype was detected many times. The genes are TRBV9 and TRBJ1-5; TRBD1 aligns across 11 bases. The junction had 2 bases not matched to a gene; V was cut back by 0 bases and J by 0 bases. The CDR3 runs to 17 residues. CDR1 and CDR2 from the germline V gene are SGDLS and YYNGEE. In DNA, the CDR3 is TGTGCCAGCAGCGTAGAGGGACAGGGGGATAGCAATCAGCCCCAGCATTTT. This translates into CASSVEGQGDSNQPQHF.

This clonotype was seen a few times. The rearrangement links TRBV19 to TRBJ2-2; 7 bases map to TRBD1. Trimming at V came to 5 bases and at J to 4 bases, leaving 7 bases not matched to a gene. Per germline, CDR1 LNHDA and CDR2 SQIVND (reference sequence). The CDR3 totals 15 residues. Here the CDR3 reads CASSPRQGSTGELFF. For the CDR3, the DNA is TGTGCCAGTAGTCCCAGACAGGGTTCCACCGGGGAGCTGTTTTTT.

This clonotype showed up many times. The rearrangement joins TRBV7-2 to TRBJ2-7; TRBD2 matches at 7 bases. The CDR3 spans 15 residues. The V segment lost 1 base and the J segment 6 bases; nucleotides outside the gene matches: 9. Germline V CDR1 and CDR2: SGHTA, FQGNSA. This chain's CDR3 is CASSLEAFGRTEQYV. CDR3 coding DNA: TGTGCCAGCAGCTTAGAGGCTTTCGGGAGGACCGAGCAGTACGTC.

This clonotype was seen a handful of times. V and J are TRBV28 and TRBJ1-1; 8 bases map to TRBD1. Germline-derived CDR1 and CDR2 are MDHEN and SYDVKM. CDR3 size: 15 residues. V trimming: 3 bases; J trimming: 0 bases; junction bases outside the gene matches: 3. CDR3 loop: CASSFGDRMNTEAFF. CDR3 nucleotides: TGTGCCAGCAGTTTTGGGGACAGGATGAACACTGAAGCTTTCTTT.

J is TRBJ2-5 and V is TRBV5-1, with a weak D call TRBD2 (6 bases). In germline, CDR1 is SGHRS, CDR2 YFSETQ. V lost 7 bases, J lost 4 bases, and 23 bases lay in between. The CDR3 extends over 16 amino acids. CDR3 residues: CASQEVGGLIRETQYF. In nucleotides, the CDR3 is TGCGCCAGCCAAGAAGTCGGAGGACTAATCCGAGAGACCCAGTACTTC.

The chain employs TRBV20-1 and TRBJ2-1, with 7 bases that match TRBD2. This CDR3 contains 13 residues. CDR1 and CDR2 from the germline V gene are DFQATT and SNEGSKA (reference sequence). V dropped 4 bases and J dropped 8; count of bases not matched to a gene: 8. The CDR3 spells CSAKSGARDEQFF. The CDR3 DNA is TGCAGTGCTAAGAGCGGGGCTAGGGATGAGCAGTTCTTC.

This clonotype was counted at least ten times. The chain carries TRBV24-1 and TRBJ1-5; D remains ambiguous. Germline-derived CDR1 and CDR2 are KGHDR and SFDVKD. Trimming stripped 8 bases from V and 6 bases from J, with 10 bases between. The CDR3 runs 12 residues. The CDR3 reads CATTVGSQPQHF. CDR3 DNA sequence: TGTGCCACCACAGTCGGCTCTCAGCCCCAGCATTTT.

This clonotype was seen only a few times. The genes are TRBV13 and TRBJ2-3; possible D gene TRBD2, 5 bases. This CDR3 contains 15 residues. The germline gives CDR1 PRHDT, CDR2 FYEKMQ (reference sequence). The ends were cut back, 6 bases at V and 0 bases at J, with 13 bases in the middle. CDR3 nucleotide sequence: TGTGCCAGCAGGCGGACTTTTCCCAGCACAGATACGCAGTATTTT. Its protein is CASRRTFPSTDTQYF. The variable domain in full, completed from reference TRBV13 and TRBJ2-3, reads AAGVIQSPRHLIKEKRETATLKCYPIPRHDTVYWYQQGPGQDPQFLISFYEKMQSDKGSIPDRFSAQQFSDYHSELNMSSLELGDSALYFCASRRTFPSTDTQYFGPGTRLTVL.

V gene TRBV5-1 combines with J gene TRBJ2-1, with D possibly being TRBD1 (5 bases). The CDR3 is 14 residues long. Between the trimmed V and J ends, which lost 4 bases and 3 bases, there was a span of 11 bases. Germline values: CDR1 SGHRS, CDR2 YFSETQ. CDR3 in amino acids: CASSPDTDYNEQFF. In nucleotides, the CDR3 is TGCGCCAGCAGCCCGGACACCGACTACAATGAGCAGTTCTTC.

This clonotype showed up many times. The CDR3, as DNA: TGTGCCAGCAGCCAAGTTTTGGACACTGAAGCTTTCTTT. It yields the protein CASSQVLDTEAFF. V usage is TRBV3-1 and J usage is TRBJ1-1; D unresolved. CDR3 length: 13 residues. The V end was cut by 1 base, the J end by 3 bases, with 6 bases between. Germline CDR1 reads LGHDT; CDR2 reads YNNKEL (reference sequence).

This clonotype was seen repeatedly, ten times or more. V and J are TRBV7-8 and TRBJ1-2; possibly TRBD1 for D (5 bases). This CDR3 comprises 13 residues. Deletions cut 0 bases from V and 4 bases from J, with 6 bases between. Germline CDR1 reads SGHVS; CDR2 reads FQNEAQ. The CDR3 spells CASSLAGTYGYTF. In DNA form, the CDR3 reads TGTGCCAGCAGCTTAGCAGGGACCTATGGCTACACCTTC.

This clonotype was seen more than once but under ten times. This chain joins TRBV7-9 and TRBJ2-3; no clear D gene. The CDR3 is 15 amino acids. Trimming left V 3 bases short and J 0 bases short, with 10 bases between. Germline CDR1 reads SEHNR; CDR2 reads FQNEAQ (reference sequence). The DNA of the CDR3 is TGTGCCAGCAGCTTCGGCGGACCGAGCACAGATACGCAGTATTTT. As protein: CASSFGGPSTDTQYF.

This clonotype turned up a few times. V gene TRBV5-5 combines with J gene TRBJ2-5; 7 bases fit TRBD1. This CDR3 is 16 amino acids long. CDR1 is SGHKS, CDR2 YYEKEE, per germline (reference sequence). The trim removed 1 base at V and 1 base at J, leaving 7 bases unmatched. The CDR3 DNA reads TGTGCCAGCAGCTTGTCCTGGACAGGCCCCCAAGAGACCCAGTACTTC. Translated: CASSLSWTGPQETQYF.

This clonotype was seen many times. The V and J genes are TRBV4-2 and TRBJ2-7; 8 nucleotides match TRBD1. Germline CDR1 LGHNA, CDR2 YNFKEQ. V lost 0 bases, J lost 6 bases, and 10 bases stayed unmatched. The CDR3 consists of 16 residues. The chain's CDR3 is CASSQDFYRGFGEQYF. CDR3 DNA sequence: TGTGCCAGCAGCCAAGATTTCTACAGGGGGTTTGGCGAGCAGTACTTC.

This clonotype was detected ten times or more. V is TRBV28 and J is TRBJ1-2; D is undetermined. Trimming took off 6 bases at V and 2 bases at J, with 10 bases between the two ends. Looked up from germline, CDR1 is MDHEN and CDR2 is SYDVKM. The CDR3 is made up of 13 amino acids. The CDR3 region is CASSRDKNYGYTF. The CDR3 nucleotides read TGTGCCAGCAGCCGAGACAAGAACTATGGCTACACCTTC.

This chain links TRBV11-3 with TRBJ2-3, with a weak D call TRBD2 (6 bases). CDR3 length: 15 amino acids. The germline V gene encodes CDR1 SGHNT and CDR2 YENEEA. The V end lost 2 bases, the J end lost 1 base, and 10 bases lay between the germline ends. The CDR3: CASSLNGGGTDTQYF. The CDR3 DNA reads TGTGCCAGCAGCTTAAACGGGGGTGGCACAGATACGCAGTATTTT.

There are many counts of this clonotype. A junction end diverges from the germline sequence, so it may reflect a read error. The chain combines TRBV28 with TRBJ1-2; D remains unclear. The CDR3 covers 13 residues. Germline assignment: CDR1 MDHEN and CDR2 SYDVKM. This chain's CDR3 is CASSGGPKYGYTF. CDR3 coding DNA: TGTGCCAGCAGTGGTGGACCTAAATATGGCTACACCTTC.

This clonotype was counted many times. V usage is TRBV18 and J usage is TRBJ2-7; the D is unclear. CDR1 is KGHSH, CDR2 LQKENI, per germline. The CDR3 consists of 14 residues. Trimming removed 1 base from V and 2 bases from J, with 9 bases in between. The CDR3 reads CASSPLDQPYEQYF. CDR3 coding DNA: TGTGCCAGCTCACCACTCGACCAACCCTACGAGCAGTACTTC.

The chain recombines TRBV19 with TRBJ2-1; tentative D call: TRBD1 (6 bases). Germline values: CDR1 LNHDA, CDR2 SQIVND (reference sequence). Trimming stripped 2 bases from V and 5 bases from J, with 10 bases between. CDR3 length equals 14 residues. The CDR3 DNA sequence: TGTGCCAGTAGTATACAGGGGCCCAACAATGAGCAGTTCTTC. Its translation: CASSIQGPNNEQFF.

This clonotype was counted ten times or more. The chain uses TRBV2 and TRBJ2-5; D call uncertain. The CDR3 extends over 14 amino acids. Germline loops: CDR1 SNHLY, CDR2 FYNNEI. With 5 bases removed from V and 1 base from J, the gap between germline ends came to 11 bases. CDR3 loop: CASSFKNGQETQYF. For the CDR3, the DNA is TGTGCCAGCAGTTTCAAGAATGGCCAAGAGACCCAGTACTTC. Filled out from reference TRBV2 and TRBJ2-5, the complete variable domain reads EPEVTQTPSHQVTQMGQEVILRCVPISNHLYFYWYRQILGQKVEFLVSFYNNEISEKSEIFDDQFSVERPDGSNFTLKIRSTKLEDSAMYFCASSFKNGQETQYFGPGTRLLVL.

Only a few counts were recorded for this clonotype. The V call is TRBV4-3, the J call TRBJ1-1; D unclear. The CDR3 runs 17 residues. V lost 2 bases and J 1 base, leaving 17 bases between the germline ends. Germline CDR1 and CDR2: LGHNA and YSLEER. This CDR3 is CASSQSTRGFSNTEAFF. CDR3 DNA: TGCGCCAGCAGCCAATCCACAAGAGGGTTTTCGAACACTGAAGCTTTCTTT.

The rearrangement uses TRBV27 and TRBJ2-3; TRBD1 aligns across 7 bases. V was pared by 2 bases and J by 2 bases, with 1 base of the junction left unmatched. The CDR3 loop spans 14 amino acids. In germline, CDR1 is MNHEY, CDR2 SMNVEV (reference sequence). The CDR3 nucleotides are TGTGCCAGCAGTTTACAGGGGGACACAGATACGCAGTATTTT. Its translation: CASSLQGDTDTQYF.

The table lists this clonotype with many counts. V and J are TRBV27 and TRBJ2-3; 7 bases match TRBD1. V shed 5 bases, J shed 2 bases, and the junction held 4 bases outside the gene matches. The CDR3 is 14 residues long. Germline V gives CDR1 MNHEY, CDR2 SMNVEV (reference sequence). CDR3 in DNA: TGTGCCAGCAGTAACAGGGGACCCACAGATACGCAGTATTTT. It specifies CASSNRGPTDTQYF.

The chain joins TRBV3-1 to TRBJ1-1; no clear D. Germline CDR1 and CDR2: LGHDT and YNNKEL (reference sequence). Trimming pared 5 bases from V and 1 base from J, leaving 11 bases between. The CDR3 has 14 amino acids. The CDR3 loop reads CASSFHSQNTEAFF. DNA of the CDR3: TGTGCCAGCAGCTTTCACTCACAGAACACTGAAGCTTTCTTT.

This clonotype was seen a few times. This sequence joins TRBV6-1 and TRBJ2-3; TRBD1 aligns across 8 bases. Trimming took 2 bases from V and 5 from J; bases not matched to a gene: 6. Germline values: CDR1 MNHNS, CDR2 SASEGT. This CDR3 has 15 residues. The CDR3 loop reads CASSENPTGGDTQYF. The CDR3 DNA sequence: TGTGCCAGCAGTGAAAACCCTACAGGGGGAGATACGCAGTATTTT.

The chain recombines TRBV9 with TRBJ2-7, with D uncertain. CDR1 SGDLS and CDR2 YYNGEE come from the germline V gene. Trimming shortened V by 0 bases and J by 0 bases, and 7 bases separated the two germline ends. This CDR3 is built from 14 residues. The chain's CDR3 is CASSVAGFSYEQYF. CDR3 in DNA: TGTGCCAGCAGCGTAGCGGGTTTCTCCTACGAGCAGTACTTC.

The table lists this clonotype with a few counts. The chain carries TRBV2 and TRBJ2-2, with 8 nucleotides matching TRBD2. Unmatched junction bases numbered 16, after V lost 7 bases and J lost 6 bases. This CDR3 is built from 17 residues. Germline-derived CDR1 and CDR2 are SNHLY and FYNNEI. The CDR3 region has the DNA TGTGCCAGCAAGAAACAAGCGGGAGCGCGGGTGGCCGGGGAGCTGTTTTTT. Amino acids: CASKKQAGARVAGELFF.

The V and J genes are TRBV19 and TRBJ2-1; TRBD2 matches at 14 bases. V shed 4 bases, J shed 15 bases, and the junction held 23 bases outside the gene matches. The germline gives CDR1 LNHDA, CDR2 SQIVND (reference sequence). This CDR3 has 19 amino acids. CDR3 sequence reads: CASSTPTQLPGLAGVDWFF. DNA for the CDR3: TGTGCCAGTAGTACCCCTACTCAACTACCGGGACTAGCGGGAGTAGATTGGTTCTTC.

The chain joins TRBV6-6 to TRBJ2-7, with a possible D match to TRBD2 (6 bases). Germline CDR1 MNHNY, CDR2 SVGAGI (reference sequence). The CDR3 is 14 residues long. Trimming pared 5 bases from V and 2 bases from J, leaving 13 bases between. The CDR3 reads CASSSGSTPYEQYF. The CDR3 DNA is TGTGCCAGCAGTAGCGGGTCCACCCCCTACGAGCAGTACTTC.